This passage covers 14 T cell receptor beta chains from one sample sequenced in a study of vaccination and CD4 T cells after COVID-19. Treatment denoted: approximately nine-day PBMC culture with coronavirus spike peptide pools or control peptides (ViraFEST assay). These receptors' antigens are unknown. The Oncomine TCR Beta short-read assay was applied to DNA of cultured CD4+ T cells. TCRdb used MiXCR to reprocess the PCR reads, holding one entry per CDR3 protein. Here the sample spans just under 4,500 distinct CDR3 sequences, about a fifth being singletons. The sequencing used CD4+ T cells from blood, cultured in vitro, collected after SARS-CoV-2 vaccination. Receptors originate from a human donor who had recovered from COVID-19.

The gene calls are TRBV21-1 and TRBJ2-7; the D segment call TRBD1 is taken from the table without a DNA check. TRBV21-1 has pseudogene status. The length of the CDR3 is 14 residues. The CDR3 protein is CASSKEQEGWEQYF. The CDR3 DNA follows: TGTGCCAGCAGCAAAGAACAGGAAGGTTGGGAGCAGTACTTC.

The genes are TRBV7-2 and TRBJ2-4; D is undetermined. The CDR3 has 14 amino acids. Trimming took 1 base from V and 7 from J, leaving 11 bases between them. Germline V gene sequence: CDR1 SGHTA, CDR2 FQGNSA. CDR3 coding DNA: TGTGCCAGCAGCTTAGTCCCTCAAAGTAACATTCAGTACTTC. Translation: CASSLVPQSNIQYF.

The sample holds many counts of this clonotype. This chain connects TRBV7-3 to TRBJ2-1; 8 nucleotides match TRBD1. This CDR3 spans 15 amino acids. V lost 5 bases and J lost 2; bases outside the gene matches: 5. Germline V lookup: CDR1 SGHTA, CDR2 FQGTGA. The CDR3 nucleotides read TGTGCCAGCAGCGCTACAGGGGGGCCCTACAATGAGCAGTTCTTC. Amino acids: CASSATGGPYNEQFF.

V usage is TRBV12-3 or TRBV12-4 and J usage is TRBJ2-3; D gene unclear. Trimming left V 7 bases short and J 6 bases short, with 17 bases between. The CDR3 runs 14 residues. CDR3 residues: CASTPRHLGDTQYF. The CDR3 region has the DNA TGTGCCAGCACCCCTCGGCATTTAGGGGATACGCAGTATTTT.

By its share, this clonotype is medium-sized. This chain connects TRBV7-8 to TRBJ1-2, with 9 bases that match TRBD1. Germline V CDR1 and CDR2: SGHVS, FQNEAQ. V trimming: 0 bases; J trimming: 8 bases; junction bases outside the gene matches: 7. This CDR3 spans 15 amino acids. CDR3 coding DNA: TGTGCCAGCAGCTTAGCCCGGGACAGGGTGGGGGGCTACACCTTC. Translation: CASSLARDRVGGYTF.

The chain recombines TRBV7-9 with TRBJ2-4; the D call may be TRBD1 or TRBD2 (6 bases each). The CDR3 sequence is 14 residues long. Germline V gene sequence: CDR1 SEHNR, CDR2 FQNEAQ (reference sequence). V lost 5 bases, J lost 7 bases, and 15 bases lay in between. The CDR3 is CASSPQGRGNIQYF. The CDR3 DNA reads as TGTGCCAGCAGCCCACAGGGACGGGGGAACATTCAGTACTTC.

By frequency in the sample, this clonotype is medium-sized. The V call is TRBV6-1, the J call TRBJ1-6, with TRBD1 matching over 7 bases. Germline lookup yields CDR1 MNHNS and CDR2 SASEGT. CDR3 size: 14 residues. J lost 11 bases, V lost 7 bases, and 11 bases had no gene match. DNA of the CDR3: TGTGCCAGCACTACGGACAGGCTGGGGGCACCCCTCCACTTT. It translates to CASTTDRLGAPLHF.

This clonotype was observed a single time. CDR3 loop: CASSQFGAYNEQFF. The CDR3 nucleotides are TGCGCCAGCAGCCAATTCGGGGCCTACAATGAGCAGTTCTTC. The V call is TRBV4-1, the J call TRBJ2-1, with D possibly being TRBD2 (5 bases). Germline assignment: CDR1 MGHRA and CDR2 YSYEKL. The CDR3 is 14 amino acids. Trimming shortened V by 2 bases and J by 2 bases, and 7 bases separated the two germline ends.

The chain uses TRBV6-4 and TRBJ2-3, with TRBD2 identical over 15 bases. Germline-derived CDR1 and CDR2 are MRHNA and SNTAGT. The V and J ends lost 6 bases and 6 bases, in that order; junction bases with no gene match: 7. The CDR3 contains 16 residues. CDR3 sequence (DNA): TGTGCCAGCAGCCAGGGACTAGCGGGGGGACGTGATACGCAGTATTTT. Amino acids: CASSQGLAGGRDTQYF.

This clonotype is medium-sized by share. This chain links TRBV24-1 with TRBJ2-7, with D uncertain. The CDR3 loop spans 14 amino acids. V was cut by 2 bases and J by 1 base, with 8 bases left in between. CDR1 and CDR2 from the germline V gene are KGHDR and SFDVKD. The CDR3 here is CATSDSHSSYEQYF. The CDR3 region has the DNA TGTGCCACCAGTGATTCCCACAGTTCCTACGAGCAGTACTTC.

This clonotype was seen only a few times. V and J are TRBV10-3 and TRBJ2-3; D gene uncertain. Trimming removed 10 bases from V and 2 bases from J, with 10 bases in between. The V gene's germline CDR1 is ENHRY and CDR2 SYGVKD. The CDR3 loop spans 12 amino acids. DNA of the CDR3: TGTGCCACCGCTGGGGACACAGATACGCAGTATTTT. As protein: CATAGDTDTQYF.

This clonotype occurred many times. J is TRBJ1-2 and V is TRBV7-2, with D possibly being TRBD1 (6 bases). This CDR3 comprises 14 residues. Germline values: CDR1 SGHTA, CDR2 FQGNSA. The ends were cut back, 5 bases at V and 3 bases at J, with 13 bases in the middle. CDR3 sequence (DNA): TGTGCCAGCAGCGGGGTCAGGGGCCACTATGGCTACACCTTC. It translates to CASSGVRGHYGYTF.

The chain recombines TRBV30 with TRBJ2-7; D is uncertain. Germline V lookup: CDR1 GTSNPN, CDR2 SVGIG (reference sequence). This CDR3 contains 17 residues. With 0 bases removed from V and 3 bases from J, the gap between germline ends came to 21 bases. The CDR3 region has the DNA TGTGCCTGGAGTGTAATGGGAAGAGGACGGCGAAACTACGAGCAGTACTTC. Its translation is CAWSVMGRGRRNYEQYF.

By share of the sample, this clonotype is medium-sized. The chain recombines TRBV20-1 with TRBJ1-1, with D possibly being TRBD1 (5 bases). In germline, CDR1 is DFQATT, CDR2 SNEGSKA (reference sequence). The CDR3 length is 14 residues. V lost 3 bases and J 5 bases, leaving 16 bases between the germline ends. CDR3 sequence (DNA): TGCAGTGCTAGCGTTATGGGGGTAGGGACTGAAGCTTTCTTT. Translation: CSASVMGVGTEAFF.